A single sample is the source of the 26 T cell receptor beta chains below, sequenced in a study of CD4 T cells in relation to SARS-CoV-2 and coronaviruses. Profiled with immunoSEQ multiplex PCR; TCRdb holds only in-frame clones, not every one. Of approximately 38,000 clones listed, 85% to 90% are singletons. Sequences were obtained from memory CD4+ T cells from PBMCs. Every receptor here comes from an adult with COVID-19.

The rearrangement links TRBV28 to TRBJ1-2; weak D call: TRBD1 (6 bases). This CDR3 spans 13 amino acids. Trimming stripped 9 bases from V and 11 bases from J, with 22 bases between. CDR1 and CDR2 from the germline V gene are MDHEN and SYDVKM. CDR3 DNA: TGTGCCAGTAAATCCCAAGGGGGGACGACGTACACCTTC. Protein product: CASKSQGGTTYTF.

This chain connects TRBV7-2 to TRBJ2-7, with 8 bases that match TRBD2. Germline V gene lookup returns CDR1 SGHTA and CDR2 FQGNSA. The V gene end was trimmed by 0 bases and the J gene end by 6 bases; junction bases not matched to a gene: 4. The CDR3 loop spans 14 amino acids. The CDR3 reads CASSLASGVREQYF. CDR3 DNA: TGTGCCAGCAGCTTAGCTAGCGGGGTTCGCGAGCAGTACTTC.

The chain uses TRBV7-6 and TRBJ1-6, with 9 bases lining up with TRBD1. CDR1 and CDR2 from the germline V gene are SGHVS and FNYEAQ. V shed 6 bases and J 10 bases; nucleotides not matched to a gene: 10. CDR3 length equals 15 residues. The CDR3 region is CASRPTGTGTSPLHF. CDR3 DNA sequence: TGTGCCAGCAGGCCGACCGGGACAGGGACGTCACCCCTCCACTTT.

The V and J genes are TRBV5-6 and TRBJ1-1, with 7 bases lining up with TRBD1. This CDR3 has 13 amino acids. CDR1 and CDR2 from the germline V gene are SGHDT and YYEEEE. V lost 3 bases and J lost 1; bases outside the gene matches: 0. CDR3 in DNA: TGTGCCAGCAGCTGGGACAGGAACACTGAAGCTTTCTTT. As protein: CASSWDRNTEAFF.

This sequence joins TRBV30 and TRBJ1-6, with 7 bases aligning to TRBD1. J lost 10 bases, V lost 2 bases, and 8 bases had no gene match. Germline V gives CDR1 GTSNPN, CDR2 SVGIG (reference sequence). The CDR3 is 14 amino acids. The CDR3 region is CAWSTKGARSPLHF. CDR3 bases: TGTGCCTGGAGTACTAAGGGGGCGCGGTCACCCCTCCACTTT.

The chain has TRBV9 and TRBJ1-1, with no clear D. Germline V gene lookup returns CDR1 SGDLS and CDR2 YYNGEE. The CDR3 covers 14 residues. V was clipped by 2 bases and J by 1 base, with 9 bases between them. The CDR3 DNA is TGTGCCAGCAGCGTTACAGCGGAGAACACTGAAGCTTTCTTT. Its translation is CASSVTAENTEAFF.

A few counts support this clone. The chain uses TRBV7-8 and TRBJ1-2, with TRBD1 as a possible D gene (5 bases). The CDR3 sequence is 15 residues long. Germline lookup yields CDR1 SGHVS and CDR2 FQNEAQ. The V and J ends lost 6 bases and 0 bases respectively, with 14 bases between them. Here the CDR3 reads CASSVRDGANYGYTF. The CDR3 DNA reads as TGTGCCAGCAGTGTTCGGGACGGAGCTAACTATGGCTACACCTTC. The full variable domain, rest sourced from reference TRBV7-8 and TRBJ1-2, is GAGVSQSPRYKVAKRGQDVALRCDPISGHVSLFWYQQALGQGPEFLTYFQNEAQLDKSGLPSDRFFAERPEGSVSTLKIQRTQQEDSAVYLCASSVRDGANYGYTFGSGTRLTVV.

The chain employs TRBV15 and TRBJ2-7; D gene uncertain. This CDR3 comprises 13 residues. From germline, CDR1 is LNHNV and CDR2 YYDKDF (reference sequence). The germline V and J ends were trimmed by 0 bases and 7 bases, with 10 bases remaining between them. CDR3 DNA: TGTGCCACCAGCAGAGATGGGGTCGGGGAGCAGTACTTC. Amino acids: CATSRDGVGEQYF.

The chain is built from TRBV19 and TRBJ1-3; 7 bases line up with TRBD1. The CDR3 spans 17 residues. With V trimmed by 8 bases and J by 5 bases, 18 bases remained unmatched. Per the germline V gene, CDR1 is LNHDA and CDR2 is SQIVND (reference sequence). DNA of the CDR3: TGTGCCAGTTGGACGGAGGGGGCTGAGGGGTGTAGAAACACCATATATTTT. Translated, it gives CASWTEGAEGCRNTIYF.

This chain uses TRBV3-1 (or the pseudogene TRBV3-2) with TRBJ1-5; D remains unclear. Germline V CDR1 and CDR2: LGHDT, YNNKEL (reference sequence). Trimming left V 3 bases short and J 6 bases short, with 6 bases between. CDR3 length equals 12 residues. This CDR3 is CASSQGSQPQHF. CDR3 nucleotides: TGTGCCAGCAGCCAGGGCAGTCAGCCCCAGCATTTT.

The V gene is TRBV27, the J gene TRBJ1-2; D might be TRBD1 (5 bases). The V gene lost 5 bases and the J gene lost 5 bases, with 12 bases spanning the gap. This CDR3 has 13 residues. The germline gives CDR1 MNHEY, CDR2 SMNVEV (reference sequence). The CDR3 DNA sequence: TGTGCCAGCAGTCTTCGGGGGGGATATGGCTACACCTTC. The encoded protein is CASSLRGGYGYTF.

The chain has TRBV7-2 and TRBJ2-7; D call uncertain. V was clipped by 5 bases and J by 5 bases, with 16 bases between them. This CDR3 comprises 14 residues. Germline assignment: CDR1 SGHTA and CDR2 FQGNSA. The CDR3 nucleotides are TGTGCCAGCAGCCCCACCATAGGCGCCAACGAGCAGTACTTC. Translated, it gives CASSPTIGANEQYF.

The rearrangement links TRBV2 to TRBJ2-5; a weak D match, TRBD2 (6 bases). CDR3 size: 13 residues. The germline CDR1 and CDR2 sequences are SNHLY and FYNNEI. Trimming left V 8 bases short and J 5 bases short, with 15 bases between. CDR3 loop: CASGWTIRETQYF. In nucleotides, the CDR3 is TGTGCCAGCGGCTGGACTATTAGGGAGACCCAGTACTTC.

CDR3: CASSLTVNTEAFF. The CDR3 nucleotides read TGCGCCAGCAGCCTGACGGTGAACACTGAAGCTTTCTTT. V is TRBV5-1 and J is TRBJ1-1; D is ambiguous. This CDR3 comprises 13 residues. Germline-derived CDR1 and CDR2 are SGHRS and YFSETQ. V dropped 4 bases and J dropped 0 bases, with 7 bases sitting between them.

The gene calls are TRBV5-1 and TRBJ2-1; maybe TRBD2 (6 bases). Germline loops: CDR1 SGHRS, CDR2 YFSETQ. The CDR3 runs 16 residues. V was trimmed by 0 bases and J by 7 bases, leaving 17 bases between them. In DNA form, the CDR3 reads TGCGCCAGCAGCTTGGCCCCAGCGGGTGCAGTAAATGAGCAGTTCTTC. Translation gives CASSLAPAGAVNEQFF. Using reference TRBV5-1 and TRBJ2-1 for the parts outside the CDR3, the full variable domain is KAGVTQTPRYLIKTRGQQVTLSCSPISGHRSVSWYQQTPGQGLQFLFEYFSETQRNKGNFPGRFSGRQFSNSRSEMNVSTLELGDSALYLCASSLAPAGAVNEQFFGPGTRLTVL.

The V call is TRBV5-1, the J call TRBJ2-7, with D maybe TRBD1 (5 bases). This CDR3 spans 16 amino acids. Germline V lookup: CDR1 SGHRS, CDR2 YFSETQ. Trimming stripped 0 bases from V and 0 bases from J, with 13 bases between. CDR3 residues: CASSLGATAISYEQYF. The CDR3 DNA sequence: TGCGCCAGCAGCTTGGGGGCGACAGCTATCTCCTACGAGCAGTACTTC.

The sample holds one count of this clone. Since the CDR3 does not end with the conserved phenylalanine or tryptophan, this likely comes from a read error. No DNA is shown, since the ends of the CDR3 on it are uncertain; the CDR3 is the one TCRdb lists. The chain carries TRBV7-9 and TRBJ2-7; the DNA was not used to check the table's D call, TRBD1. The CDR3 extends over 12 residues, inclusive of both ends. Looked up from germline, CDR1 is SEHNR and CDR2 is FQNEAQ (reference sequence). The CDR3 reads CASRSTGTVLAL.

This chain links TRBV11-2 with TRBJ2-2, with 9 bases fitting TRBD1. The germline V gene has CDR1 SGHAT and CDR2 FQNNGV. The CDR3 has 15 amino acids. V was pared by 6 bases and J by 6 bases, with 8 bases of the junction left unmatched. The CDR3 DNA sequence: TGTGCCAGCAGGAGGGGGACAGGGTTTTCCGGGGAGCTGTTTTTT. Protein product: CASRRGTGFSGELFF.

This chain joins TRBV5-4 and TRBJ2-2, with 14 nucleotides matching TRBD2. This CDR3 is 18 amino acids long. Germline CDR1 is SGHNT and CDR2 is YYREEE (reference sequence). With 0 bases clipped from V and 4 bases from J, the junction kept 5 bases outside the gene matches. CDR3 coding DNA: TGTGCCAGCAGCTTGGGACTAGCGGGGGGGCCTAGCACCGGGGAGCTGTTTTTT. Its protein product is CASSLGLAGGPSTGELFF.

V usage is TRBV5-4 and J usage is TRBJ1-2, with TRBD1 identical over 8 bases. With 1 base clipped from V and 7 bases from J, the junction kept 3 bases outside the gene matches. Germline CDR1 reads SGHNT; CDR2 reads YYREEE (reference sequence). The CDR3 runs 13 residues. For the CDR3, the DNA is TGTGCCAGCAGCTTGCAGGGGGCGAGTGGCTACACCTTC. Protein sequence: CASSLQGASGYTF.

V is TRBV5-1 and J is TRBJ1-5; weak D call: TRBD1 (5 bases). V was pared by 4 bases and J by 0 bases, with 17 bases between. Germline lookup yields CDR1 SGHRS and CDR2 YFSETQ. The CDR3 is 17 amino acids. The DNA of the CDR3 is TGCGCCAGCAGCCCGGGATCGACAGCGTATAGCAATCAGCCCCAGCATTTT. As protein: CASSPGSTAYSNQPQHF.

The V call is TRBV2, the J call TRBJ1-1, with D tentatively TRBD1 (6 bases). Trimming stripped 6 bases from V and 4 bases from J, with 9 bases between. Germline V lookup: CDR1 SNHLY, CDR2 FYNNEI. The CDR3 totals 12 residues. The CDR3 coding sequence is TGTGCCAGCAGACAGGGTGGCACTGAAGCTTTCTTT. It yields the protein CASRQGGTEAFF. Full variable domain (remainder filled in from reference TRBV2 and TRBJ1-1): EPEVTQTPSHQVTQMGQEVILRCVPISNHLYFYWYRQILGQKVEFLVSFYNNEISEKSEIFDDQFSVERPDGSNFTLKIRSTKLEDSAMYFCASRQGGTEAFFGQGTRLTVV.

V usage is TRBV19 and J usage is TRBJ1-2; D perhaps matches TRBD1 (6 bases). CDR1 is LNHDA, CDR2 SQIVND, per germline (reference sequence). Trimming cost V 6 bases and J 2 bases, with 19 bases left between them. CDR3 length: 16 residues. As DNA, the CDR3 is TGTGCCAGTAGAAATTGGGCCCGGGGGCAGAACTATGGCTACACCTTC. It translates to CASRNWARGQNYGYTF. The full variable domain, its missing parts supplied by reference TRBV19 and TRBJ1-2, is DGGITQSPKYLFRKEGQNVTLSCEQNLNHDAMYWYRQDPGQGLRLIYYSQIVNDFQKGDIAEGYSVSREKKESFPLTVTSAQKNPTAFYLCASRNWARGQNYGYTFGSGTRLTVV.

The V gene is TRBV19, the J gene TRBJ1-6, with TRBD1 matching over 7 bases. J gave up 1 base and V 8 bases, and 14 bases lay outside the gene matches. Per the germline V gene, CDR1 is LNHDA and CDR2 is SQIVND (reference sequence). This CDR3 comprises 18 residues. The chain's CDR3 is CASRQGDLTVSYNSPLHF. CDR3 coding DNA: TGTGCCAGTCGACAGGGCGACCTAACAGTATCCTATAATTCACCCCTCCACTTT.

This chain connects TRBV9 to TRBJ2-3, with TRBD2 matching over 8 bases. The J segment lost 6 bases and the V segment lost 4 bases, leaving 7 bases of the junction unmatched. This CDR3 has 14 amino acids. Germline loops: CDR1 SGDLS, CDR2 YYNGEE. CDR3 loop: CASSPRTGGDTQYF. The CDR3 DNA follows: TGTGCCAGCAGCCCCCGGACGGGGGGGGATACGCAGTATTTT.

The chain joins TRBV29-1 to TRBJ2-3, with D possibly being TRBD1 (6 bases). Germline V gene data show CDR1 as SQVTM and CDR2 as ANQGSEA. The CDR3 is 14 amino acids. V was pared by 3 bases and J by 2 bases, with 12 bases between. The CDR3 bases are TGCAGCGTTGAGGCAGGGGCGCTCACAGATACGCAGTATTTT. It yields the protein CSVEAGALTDTQYF.